These 11 T cell receptor beta chains originate from one sample sequenced in a study of T cells after yellow fever vaccination (dated by TCRdb to the late 2010s). The treatment or condition tag for this specimen amounts to: live attenuated yellow fever vaccine strain. Libraries were built with 5' RACE. TCRdb records Illumina NovaSeq 6000 as the sequencer. Using fastp at Q25 and MiXCR, TCRdb reprocessed the public reads and kept productive beta chains. Each entry merges the rows of one CDR3 protein and shows their most common DNA and genes. Recorded for this sample are 300,000 or so distinct CDR3 sequences; 4% of them occurred a single time. Roughly 26% of the sample is in the top ten clones. This specimen was PBMCs, taken 5 days after the yellow fever booster vaccination. These receptor sequences come from a man aged 18 to 29 who received the YFV17D yellow fever vaccine.

This clonotype was picked up many times. This chain uses TRBV4-1 with TRBJ2-1; 9 positions agree with TRBD2. This CDR3 is 16 amino acids long. The V gene's germline CDR1 is MGHRA and CDR2 YSYEKL. V was pared by 0 bases and J by 4 bases, with 4 bases of the junction left unmatched. The CDR3 here is CASSQEWLAGYNEQFF. CDR3 bases: TGCGCCAGCAGCCAAGAATGGCTAGCGGGGTACAATGAGCAGTTCTTC.

This clonotype has more than one count but fewer than ten. V is TRBV7-9 and J is TRBJ2-7, with TRBD2 matching over 9 bases. Germline V CDR1 and CDR2: SEHNR, FQNEAQ (reference sequence). This CDR3 region has 15 residues. J was trimmed by 4 bases and V by 4 bases; bases with no gene match: 8. CDR3 sequence (DNA): TGTGCCAGCAGCTCTTTCCGACTAGCGGCTTACGAGCAGTACTTC. The encoded protein is CASSSFRLAAYEQYF.

This clonotype was seen a few times. This rearrangement joins TRBV18 to TRBJ1-1; 7 nucleotides line up with TRBD1. Germline loops: CDR1 KGHSH, CDR2 LQKENI. V shed 6 bases, J shed 4 bases, and the junction held 14 bases outside the gene matches. CDR3 size: 16 residues. CDR3 coding DNA: TGTGCCAGCTCCCCTCCTAGGACAGGCGGTGGCACTGAAGCTTTCTTT. As protein: CASSPPRTGGGTEAFF.

This clonotype was recorded many times. The chain employs TRBV28 and TRBJ2-7; 7 bases line up with TRBD1. V lost 7 bases and J lost 2; bases outside the gene matches: 8. The V gene's germline CDR1 is MDHEN and CDR2 SYDVKM. CDR3 size: 14 residues. CDR3 sequence: CASTRDSLTYEQYV. CDR3 sequence (DNA): TGTGCCAGCACCCGGGACAGCCTTACCTACGAGCAGTACGTC.

As DNA, the CDR3 is TGTGCCAGCAGTGGACCTTGGGGGGAGAATCTCTACAATGAGCAGTTCTTC. It is translated as CASSGPWGENLYNEQFF. V is TRBV25-1 and J is TRBJ2-1; TRBD2 might be the D (6 bases). Trimming pared 4 bases from V and 3 bases from J, leaving 19 bases between. The CDR3 is made up of 17 amino acids. The germline CDR1 and CDR2 sequences are MGHDK and SYGVNS.

This clonotype has only a few counts. The J gene is TRBJ2-5, the V gene TRBV20-1; weak D call: TRBD2 (5 bases). The CDR3 runs to 14 residues. Germline V CDR1 and CDR2: DFQATT, SNEGSKA (reference sequence). The DNA for the CDR3 is TGCAGCCCCACAACGGGGTGGGAAATAGAGACCCAGTACTTC. This codes for CSPTTGWEIETQYF.

The chain is built from TRBV11-2 and TRBJ2-5; D perhaps matches TRBD2 (6 bases). Trimming shortened V by 6 bases and J by 5 bases, and 22 bases separated the two germline ends. The CDR3 has 16 amino acids. The germline gives CDR1 SGHAT, CDR2 FQNNGV. CDR3 region: CASRQRGASDRETQYF. The CDR3, as DNA: TGTGCCAGCAGACAAAGAGGTGCTAGCGATCGGGAGACCCAGTACTTC.

This clonotype was observed at least ten times. The CDR3 DNA sequence: TGTGCCAGCAGCCAGTTGTGGGTAACTAGCACAGATACGCAGTATTTT. Amino acid sequence: CASSQLWVTSTDTQYF. The chain employs TRBV3-1 and TRBJ2-3; D gene unclear. Germline V lookup: CDR1 LGHDT, CDR2 YNNKEL (reference sequence). V was shortened by 3 bases and J by 0 bases, with 13 bases between the two germline ends. The CDR3 has 16 residues.

This clonotype was observed a few times. The J gene is TRBJ2-7, the V gene TRBV7-9; TRBD1 is a possible D gene (6 bases). The CDR3 consists of 14 residues. V was trimmed by 5 bases and J by 5 bases, leaving 16 bases between them. The germline V gene has CDR1 SEHNR and CDR2 FQNEAQ (reference sequence). CDR3 bases: TGTGCCAGCAGCATCAGACAGGATGCTCACGAGCAGTACTTC. Protein product: CASSIRQDAHEQYF.

V gene TRBV7-9 combines with J gene TRBJ1-1, with D perhaps TRBD1 (5 bases). Trimming took 1 base from V and 1 from J, leaving 16 bases between them. Germline CDR1 is SEHNR and CDR2 is FQNEAQ (reference sequence). The CDR3 is 17 amino acids. The CDR3 protein is CASSLGDYRLKNTEAFF. In DNA, the CDR3 is TGTGCCAGCAGCTTAGGGGACTACAGGTTAAAGAACACTGAAGCTTTCTTT.

This chain links TRBV15 with TRBJ1-5, with a tentative D call TRBD1 (6 bases). Trimming removed 3 bases at V and 2 bases at J, with 23 bases between. This CDR3 has 19 residues. Germline CDR1 and CDR2: LNHNV and YYDKDF (reference sequence). Here the CDR3 reads CATSRGAGIERLGNQPQHF. For the CDR3, the DNA is TGTGCCACCAGCAGGGGGGCGGGCATTGAGCGGTTGGGCAATCAGCCCCAGCATTTT.